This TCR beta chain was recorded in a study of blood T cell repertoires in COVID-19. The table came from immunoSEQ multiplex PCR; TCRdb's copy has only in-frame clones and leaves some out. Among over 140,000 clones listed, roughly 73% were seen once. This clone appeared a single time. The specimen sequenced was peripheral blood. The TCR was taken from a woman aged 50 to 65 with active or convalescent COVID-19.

The CDR3 reads CASSFAEVKEGGPKDTQYF. CDR3 coding DNA: TGTGCCAGCAGCTTCGCCGAAGTGAAGGAGGGGGGGCCCAAAGATACGCAGTATTTT. The V gene is TRBV7-2, the J gene TRBJ2-3; D perhaps matches TRBD2 (7 bases). The CDR3 contains 19 residues. Germline-derived CDR1 and CDR2 are SGHTA and FQGNSA. V shed 3 bases and J shed 5 bases, with 27 bases lying between them. The full variable domain, its missing parts supplied by reference TRBV7-2 and TRBJ2-3, is GAGVSQSPSNKVTEKGKDVELRCDPISGHTALYWYRQSLGQGLEFLIYFQGNSAPDKSGLPSDRFSAERTGGSVSTLTIQRTQQEDSAVYLCASSFAEVKEGGPKDTQYFGPGTRLTVL.